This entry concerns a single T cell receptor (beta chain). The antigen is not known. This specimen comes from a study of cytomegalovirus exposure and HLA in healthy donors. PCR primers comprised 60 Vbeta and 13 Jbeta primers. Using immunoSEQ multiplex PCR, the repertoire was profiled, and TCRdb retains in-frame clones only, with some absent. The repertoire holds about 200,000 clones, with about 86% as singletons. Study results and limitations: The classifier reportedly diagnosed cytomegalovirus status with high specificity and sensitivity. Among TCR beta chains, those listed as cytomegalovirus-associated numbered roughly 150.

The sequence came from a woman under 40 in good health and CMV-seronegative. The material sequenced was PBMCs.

CDR3 nucleotide sequence: TGTGCCAGCAGCTTGGACGCCGGGACAGGGGGTGAAAAACTGTTTTTT. Translation: CASSLDAGTGGEKLFF. The genes are TRBV7-9 and TRBJ1-4; 11 nucleotides agree with TRBD1. Germline CDR1 reads SEHNR; CDR2 reads FQNEAQ (reference sequence). V shed 3 bases, J shed 7 bases, and the junction held 7 bases outside the gene matches. The CDR3 runs to 16 residues.